This entry features one T cell receptor beta chain sequence. The sample belongs to a study of blood T cell repertoires in COVID-19. TCRdb's table, derived via immunoSEQ multiplex PCR, lists solely in-frame clones and lacks some. The sample shows about 27,000 clones, about 90% of them seen only once. The CDR3 totals 13 residues. The V gene lost 2 bases and the J gene lost 7 bases, with 9 bases spanning the gap. This chain joins TRBV12-3 or TRBV12-4 and TRBJ1-5; D uncertain. Sequenced material: peripheral blood. This sequence originates from a human donor in a cohort sampled during active COVID-19. The CDR3 region is CASSLTGSQPQHF. The CDR3 coding sequence is TGTGCCAGCAGTTTAACGGGGAGCCAGCCCCAGCATTTT.